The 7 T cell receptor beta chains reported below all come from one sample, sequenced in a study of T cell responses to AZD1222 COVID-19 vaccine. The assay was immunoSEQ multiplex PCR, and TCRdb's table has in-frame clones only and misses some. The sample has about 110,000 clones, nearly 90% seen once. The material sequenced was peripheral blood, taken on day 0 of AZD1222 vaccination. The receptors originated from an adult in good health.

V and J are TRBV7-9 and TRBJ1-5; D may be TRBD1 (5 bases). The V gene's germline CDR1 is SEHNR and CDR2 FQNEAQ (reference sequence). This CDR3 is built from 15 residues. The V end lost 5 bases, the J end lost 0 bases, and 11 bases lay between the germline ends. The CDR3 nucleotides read TGTGCCAGCAGCCAGGAGGGGAATAGCAATCAGCCCCAGCATTTT. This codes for CASSQEGNSNQPQHF.

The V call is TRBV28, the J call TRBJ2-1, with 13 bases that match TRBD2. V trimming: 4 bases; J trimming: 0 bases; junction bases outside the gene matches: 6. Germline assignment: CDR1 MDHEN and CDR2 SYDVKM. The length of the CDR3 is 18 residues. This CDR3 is CASSSPRTSGSSYNEQFF. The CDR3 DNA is TGTGCCAGCAGTTCCCCCCGGACTAGCGGGAGCTCCTACAATGAGCAGTTCTTC.

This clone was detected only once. The CDR3 DNA sequence: TGTGCCAGCAGCCCCGGACTAGCGGGATACCAAGAGACCCAGTACTTC. Protein: CASSPGLAGYQETQYF. The chain links TRBV5-4 to TRBJ2-5, with 12 nucleotides matching TRBD2. The length of the CDR3 is 16 residues. The V gene end was trimmed by 4 bases and the J gene end by 0 bases; junction bases not matched to a gene: 4. Germline CDR1 SGHNT, CDR2 YYREEE (reference sequence).

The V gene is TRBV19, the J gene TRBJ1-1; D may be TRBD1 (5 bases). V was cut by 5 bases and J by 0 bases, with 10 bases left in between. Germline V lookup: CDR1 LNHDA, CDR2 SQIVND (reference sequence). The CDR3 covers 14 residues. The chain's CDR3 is CASSDGQLNTEAFF. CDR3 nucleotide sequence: TGTGCCAGTAGTGATGGACAATTGAACACTGAAGCTTTCTTT.

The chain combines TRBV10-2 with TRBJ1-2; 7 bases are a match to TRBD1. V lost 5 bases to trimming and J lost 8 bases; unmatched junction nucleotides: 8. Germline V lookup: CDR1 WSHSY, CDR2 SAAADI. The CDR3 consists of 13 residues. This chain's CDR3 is CASSLENRGGYTF. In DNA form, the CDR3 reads TGCGCCAGCAGTCTAGAAAACAGGGGAGGCTACACCTTC.

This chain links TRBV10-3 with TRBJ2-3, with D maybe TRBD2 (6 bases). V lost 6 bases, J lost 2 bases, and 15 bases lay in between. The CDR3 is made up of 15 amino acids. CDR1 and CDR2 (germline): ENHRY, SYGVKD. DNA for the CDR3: TGTGCCATCAGCCCGGGACTTACCTTCACAGATACGCAGTATTTT. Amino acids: CAISPGLTFTDTQYF.

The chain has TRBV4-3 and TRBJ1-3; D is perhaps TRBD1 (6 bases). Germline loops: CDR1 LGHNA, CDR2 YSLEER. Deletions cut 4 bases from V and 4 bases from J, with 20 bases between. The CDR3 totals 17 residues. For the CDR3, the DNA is TGCGCCAGCAGCCCCGCCCCGGGACAAGAGCCAGGAAACACCATATATTTT. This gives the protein CASSPAPGQEPGNTIYF.